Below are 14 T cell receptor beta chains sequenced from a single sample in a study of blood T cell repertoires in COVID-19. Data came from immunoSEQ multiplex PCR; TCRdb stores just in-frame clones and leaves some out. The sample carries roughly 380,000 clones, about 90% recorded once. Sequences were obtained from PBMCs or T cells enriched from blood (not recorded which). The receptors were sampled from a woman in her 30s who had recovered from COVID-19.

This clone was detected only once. The CDR3 here is CASSLSRVWNQPQHF. The CDR3 DNA reads as TGTGCCAGCAGTTTAAGCAGGGTATGGAATCAGCCCCAGCATTTT. The chain employs TRBV28 and TRBJ1-5, with D possibly being TRBD1 (5 bases). Trimming took off 2 bases at V and 4 bases at J, with 12 bases between the two ends. Germline lookup yields CDR1 MDHEN and CDR2 SYDVKM. This CDR3 is 15 amino acids long. The variable domain in full, completed from reference TRBV28 and TRBJ1-5, reads DVKVTQSSRYLVKRTGEKVFLECVQDMDHENMFWYRQDPGLGLRLIYFSYDVKMKEKGDIPEGYSVSREKKERFSLILESASTNQTSMYLCASSLSRVWNQPQHFGDGTRLSIL.

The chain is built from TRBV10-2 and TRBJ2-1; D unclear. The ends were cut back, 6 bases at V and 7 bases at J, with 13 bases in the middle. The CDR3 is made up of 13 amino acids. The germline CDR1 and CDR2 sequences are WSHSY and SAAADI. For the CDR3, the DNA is TGCGCCAGCAGGCCCGGTGCTAATAATGAGCAGTTCTTC. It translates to CASRPGANNEQFF.

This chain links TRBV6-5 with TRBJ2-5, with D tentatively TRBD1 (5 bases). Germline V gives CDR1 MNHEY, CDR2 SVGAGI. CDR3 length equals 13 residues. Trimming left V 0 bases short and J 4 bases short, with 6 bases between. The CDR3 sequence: CASSYSGRETQYF. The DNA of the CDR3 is TGTGCCAGCAGTTACTCGGGGCGAGAGACCCAGTACTTC.

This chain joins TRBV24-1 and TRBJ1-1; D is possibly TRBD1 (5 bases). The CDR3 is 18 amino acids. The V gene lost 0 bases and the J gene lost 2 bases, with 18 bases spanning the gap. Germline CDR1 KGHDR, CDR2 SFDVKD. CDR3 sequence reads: CATSDLQTWGVSNTEAFF. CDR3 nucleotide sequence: TGTGCCACCAGTGATTTGCAAACGTGGGGGGTAAGCAACACTGAAGCTTTCTTT.

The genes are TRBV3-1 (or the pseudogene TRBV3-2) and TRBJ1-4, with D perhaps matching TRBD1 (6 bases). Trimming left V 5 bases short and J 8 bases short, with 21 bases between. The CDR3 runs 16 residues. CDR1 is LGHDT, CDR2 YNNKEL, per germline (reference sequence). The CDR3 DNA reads TGTGCCAGCAGCTCAGGGAGAGCAGGGGCACGAGAAAAACTGTTTTTT. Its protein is CASSSGRAGAREKLFF.

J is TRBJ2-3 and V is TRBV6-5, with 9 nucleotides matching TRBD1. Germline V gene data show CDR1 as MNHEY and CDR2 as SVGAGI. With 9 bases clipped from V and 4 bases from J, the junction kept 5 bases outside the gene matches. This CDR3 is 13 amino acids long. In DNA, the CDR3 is TGTGCCAGTGGGGACAGGGTGGCAGATACGCAGTATTTT. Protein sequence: CASGDRVADTQYF.

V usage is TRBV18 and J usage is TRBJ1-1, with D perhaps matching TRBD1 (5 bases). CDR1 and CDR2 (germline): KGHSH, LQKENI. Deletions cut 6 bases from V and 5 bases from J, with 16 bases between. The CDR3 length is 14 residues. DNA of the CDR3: TGTGCCAGCTCCCCTCGAACCCAGGGAACTGAAGCTTTCTTT. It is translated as CASSPRTQGTEAFF.

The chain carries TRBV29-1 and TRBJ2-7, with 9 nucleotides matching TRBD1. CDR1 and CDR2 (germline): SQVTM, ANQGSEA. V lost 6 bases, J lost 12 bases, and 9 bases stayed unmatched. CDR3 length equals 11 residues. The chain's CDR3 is CSVQIQGAPYF. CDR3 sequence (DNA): TGCAGCGTACAAATACAGGGGGCCCCGTACTTC.

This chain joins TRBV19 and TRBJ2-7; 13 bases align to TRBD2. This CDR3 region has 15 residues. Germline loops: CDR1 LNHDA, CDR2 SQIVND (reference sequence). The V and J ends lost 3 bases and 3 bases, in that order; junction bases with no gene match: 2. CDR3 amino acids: CASSMGLAGIYEQYF. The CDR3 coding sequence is TGTGCCAGTAGTATGGGACTAGCGGGGATCTACGAGCAGTACTTC.

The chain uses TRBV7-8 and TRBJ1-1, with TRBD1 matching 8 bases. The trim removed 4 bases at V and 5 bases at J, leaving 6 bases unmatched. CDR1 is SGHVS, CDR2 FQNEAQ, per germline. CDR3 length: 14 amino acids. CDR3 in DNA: TGTGCCAGCAGCTCACAGGGGGGAGGAACTGAAGCTTTCTTT. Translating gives CASSSQGGGTEAFF.

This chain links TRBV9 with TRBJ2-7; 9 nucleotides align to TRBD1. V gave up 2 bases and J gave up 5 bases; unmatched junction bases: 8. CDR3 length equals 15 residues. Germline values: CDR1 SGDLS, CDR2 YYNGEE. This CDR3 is CASSVEGQGWHEQYF. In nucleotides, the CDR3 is TGTGCCAGCAGCGTCGAGGGACAGGGATGGCACGAGCAGTACTTC.

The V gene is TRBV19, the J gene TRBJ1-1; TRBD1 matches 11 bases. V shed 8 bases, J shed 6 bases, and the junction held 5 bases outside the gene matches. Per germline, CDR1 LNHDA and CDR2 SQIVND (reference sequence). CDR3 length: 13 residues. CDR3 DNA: TGTGCCAGTGGGACAGGGGGGACAGCTGAAGCTTTCTTT. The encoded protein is CASGTGGTAEAFF.

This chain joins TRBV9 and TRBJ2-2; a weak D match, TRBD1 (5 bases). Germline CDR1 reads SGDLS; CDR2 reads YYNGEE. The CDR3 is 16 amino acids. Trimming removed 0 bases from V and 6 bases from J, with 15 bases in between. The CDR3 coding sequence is TGTGCCAGCAGCGTAGAGGGGCTTCTCTCCCCCGGGGAGCTGTTTTTT. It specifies CASSVEGLLSPGELFF.

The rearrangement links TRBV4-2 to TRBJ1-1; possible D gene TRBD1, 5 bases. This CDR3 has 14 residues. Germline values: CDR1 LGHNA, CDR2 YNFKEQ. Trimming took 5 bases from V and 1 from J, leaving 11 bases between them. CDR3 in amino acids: CASSEQDRNTEAFF. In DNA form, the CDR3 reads TGTGCCAGCAGCGAACAAGACAGGAACACTGAAGCTTTCTTT.